A selection of T cell receptor beta chains follows, all from one sample in a study of T cell repertoires in cytomegalovirus infection. TCRdb redid the calling of the reads with MiXCR, one entry per CDR3 protein. Among around 540,000 distinct CDR3 sequences, around 30% were seen once, and the ten largest hold 15% to 20%. Antigens for these TCRs are unknown. Sequenced material: cultured PBMCs, taken from culture after CMV antigen stimulation. All receptors derive from a human donor in good health (CMV status not recorded). Some clones in this sample may be carry-over from other donors' samples. CDR3s include the opening cysteine and the closing phenylalanine or tryptophan. A D gene is named only where the DNA matches it firmly. Expanded clones get a size class; other rows say once, few or many, or leave the size out.

V	size	D	J	DNA	CDR3
TRBV19	.	.	TRBJ1-1	TGTGCCAGTACCCCGGGGAGGGGGGTTGAAGCTTTCTTT	CASTPGRGVEAFF
TRBV19	.	.	TRBJ2-2	TGTGCCAGTAGTATAGGCACGGGACCACCGAACCCCGGGGAGCTGTTTTTT	CASSIGTGPPNPGELFF
TRBV19	once	.	TRBJ1-5	TGTGCCAGTAGTATCTGGCAGGGAGCGGGCAATCAGCCCCAGCATTTT	CASSIWQGAGNQPQHF
TRBV7-6	few	.	TRBJ1-2	TGTGCCAGCAACGAACCGGGGGGACTAGCTAACTATGGCTACACCTTC	CASNEPGGLANYGYTF
TRBV6-5	.	.	TRBJ2-7	TGTGCCAGCACTACTCGGGTGGGCTACGAGCAGTACTTC	CASTTRVGYEQYF
TRBV19	few	TRBD2	TRBJ2-1	TGTGCCAGTAGGCGAGCGGGGAGCTCCTACAATGAGCAGTTCTTC	CASRRAGSSYNEQFF
TRBV5-1	.	TRBD2	TRBJ2-1	TGCGCCAGCAGCGTCTTTAGGGGACTAGTTCTCAATGAGCAGTTCTTC	CASSVFRGLVLNEQFF
TRBV11-2	.	TRBD1	TRBJ1-2	TGTGCCAGCAGCCCACCCGGGGTAGGGACAGGGAAGGATGGCTACACCTTC	CASSPPGVGTGKDGYTF
TRBV7-2	many	.	TRBJ2-1	TGTGCCAGCAGCCCTAAGACGAAACTTGACAATGAGCAGTTCTTC	CASSPKTKLDNEQFF
TRBV6-6	few	.	TRBJ1-5	TGTGCCAGCACCCCCGCCTACTATCAGCCCCAGCATTTT	CASTPAYYQPQHF
TRBV27	.	TRBD1	TRBJ1-2	TGTGCCAGCAGTCCCTCGGACAGGCTCTATGGCTACACCTTC	CASSPSDRLYGYTF
TRBV7-9	few	.	TRBJ1-2	TGTGCCAGCAGCATACAGGGCGTCATCGACTATGGCTACACCTTC	CASSIQGVIDYGYTF
TRBV12-3/TRBV12-4	once	.	TRBJ1-1	TGTGCCAGCAGTTTTTGGCGGGGGGTTGAAGCTTTCTTT	CASSFWRGVEAFF
TRBV18	few	.	TRBJ2-6	TGTGCCAGCTCACCGGACAGAATCTCTGGGGCCAACGTCCTGACTTTC	CASSPDRISGANVLTF
TRBV6-6	.	TRBD2	TRBJ2-5	TGTGCCAGCAGTTACACGGGACTAGCGGGAGACGAGACCCAGTACTTC	CASSYTGLAGDETQYF
TRBV7-2	few	.	TRBJ2-3	TGTGCCAGCAGCCGTAACAGCGGGGATACGCAGTATTTT	CASSRNSGDTQYF
TRBV5-6	once	.	TRBJ1-6	TGTGCCAGCAGCTTTACATGGACTGGTTCACCCCTCCACTTT	CASSFTWTGSPLHF
TRBV28	.	.	TRBJ1-2	TGTGCCAGCAGTTCCCGGGCATTGGGCTACACCTTC	CASSSRALGYTF
TRBV7-2	many	TRBD2	TRBJ2-1	TGTGCCAGCAGCTGGGGGACTAGCGGGAGTTCCGATGAGCAGTTCTTC	CASSWGTSGSSDEQFF
TRBV6-2/TRBV6-3	.	.	TRBJ2-1	TGTGCCAGCACCGAGAATCCGCACCTGTACAATGAGCAGTTCTTC	CASTENPHLYNEQFF
TRBV5-1	.	TRBD2	TRBJ2-3	TGCGCCAGCAGCTTGGCCAGGACTAGCGGGAGGGAAGATACGCAGTATTTT	CASSLARTSGREDTQYF
TRBV6-1	few	.	TRBJ1-1	TGTGCCAGCAGTGAATCAGTTTCTAGAAACACTGAAGCTTTCTTT	CASSESVSRNTEAFF
TRBV6-2/TRBV6-3	few	.	TRBJ2-1	TGTGCCAGCAGAAACTCGGAACCCCGACAGTTCTTC	CASRNSEPRQFF
TRBV7-2	.	.	TRBJ2-2	TGTGCCAGCAGCTCTGGGAGCGGGGAGCTGTTTTTT	CASSSGSGELFF
TRBV7-4	.	TRBD2	TRBJ2-1	TGTGCCAGCAACGCCGTTCTAGCGGGAGGGTTCAGTGGGTCCTACAATGAGCAGTTCTTC	CASNAVLAGGFSGSYNEQFF
TRBV6-2/TRBV6-3	few	TRBD1	TRBJ1-1	TGTGCCAGCAGTTACACAAGGGGGCACAGACTTCCTTTCTTT	CASSYTRGHRLPFF